The 5 T cell receptor beta chains listed next were all sequenced from one sample in a study of cytomegalovirus exposure and HLA in healthy donors. PCR used 60 Vbeta primers and 13 Jbeta primers. This table comes from immunoSEQ multiplex PCR, and its TCRdb copy is limited to in-frame clones, with some not included. Of approximately 150,000 clones in the sample, approximately 80% were seen once. The sequencing input was PBMCs. The receptors here all came from a woman in her forties in good health and CMV-seropositive.

V is TRBV11-2 and J is TRBJ1-1; unclear D gene. CDR3 length equals 11 residues. V dropped 5 bases and J dropped 4 bases, with 5 bases sitting between them. CDR1 SGHAT and CDR2 FQNNGV come from the germline V gene. The CDR3 DNA is TGTGCCAGCAGCCCCAGCACTGAAGCTTTCTTT. Translating it yields CASSPSTEAFF.

The chain links TRBV7-2 to TRBJ1-2; 11 bases match TRBD1. The CDR3 is 17 residues long. The germline V gene encodes CDR1 SGHTA and CDR2 FQGNSA. Germline trimming cut 3 bases from V and 3 bases from J; bases unmatched to any gene: 9. DNA of the CDR3: TGTGCCAGCAGCTTGTGGACAGGGGGCCATACTCACTATGGCTACACCTTC. Translating it yields CASSLWTGGHTHYGYTF.

This chain uses TRBV7-2 with TRBJ2-7, with D perhaps matching TRBD2 (5 bases). The V and J ends lost 5 bases and 4 bases respectively, with 18 bases between them. The CDR3 runs 15 residues. CDR1 and CDR2 (germline): SGHTA, FQGNSA. This CDR3 reads CASSKHRESRYEQYF. CDR3 in DNA: TGTGCCAGCAGCAAACACCGGGAATCAAGGTACGAGCAGTACTTC. Based on the CDR3 plus reference TRBV7-2 and TRBJ2-7, the full variable domain is GAGVSQSPSNKVTEKGKDVELRCDPISGHTALYWYRQSLGQGLEFLIYFQGNSAPDKSGLPSDRFSAERTGGSVSTLTIQRTQQEDSAVYLCASSKHRESRYEQYFGPGTRLTVT.

V is TRBV19 and J is TRBJ2-1, with 10 bases fitting TRBD2. Germline lookup yields CDR1 LNHDA and CDR2 SQIVND (reference sequence). The J segment lost 2 bases and the V segment lost 3 bases, leaving 4 bases of the junction unmatched. The CDR3 has 16 residues. In DNA form, the CDR3 reads TGTGCCAGTAGTATTCCTAGCGGGGGACCCTACAATGAGCAGTTCTTC. Encoded protein: CASSIPSGGPYNEQFF.

This chain connects TRBV7-2 to TRBJ2-3; TRBD2 matches 8 bases. Germline loops: CDR1 SGHTA, CDR2 FQGNSA. The CDR3 has 15 residues. Losses at the gene ends were 5 bases for V and 4 bases for J; bases not matched to a gene: 8. The CDR3: CASSPIGAGADTQYF. The CDR3 DNA reads as TGTGCCAGCAGCCCCATAGGAGCGGGAGCAGATACGCAGTATTTT. Together with reference TRBV7-2 and TRBJ2-3, the CDR3 gives the full variable domain: GAGVSQSPSNKVTEKGKDVELRCDPISGHTALYWYRQSLGQGLEFLIYFQGNSAPDKSGLPSDRFSAERTGGSVSTLTIQRTQQEDSAVYLCASSPIGAGADTQYFGPGTRLTVL.